One T cell receptor beta chain is described in this entry. Multiplex touch-down PCR amplified TRB using TRB-A and TRB-B pools in one tube. One entry per CDR3 protein, without DNA, is what TCRdb gives after re-calling the multiplex PCR reads. This sample contains around 3,600 distinct CDR3 sequences. The entry originates in a study of T cell clusters in autoimmune cytopenias. The CDR3 extends over 12 amino acids. CDR1 is MNHEY and CDR2 is SVGAGI in the germline V gene. Each sample's input was 200 to 250 ng genomic DNA, 30,000 to 45,000 genome equivalents. This sample was also put to use in a study of T cell repertoires in aging, cancer and after chemotherapy. As reported in that work: Clear clonal overlap appeared across healthy donor samples taken over several months to years.

The receptor's source is a human donor in good health. The V and J genes are TRBV6-5 and TRBJ1-4. The sequenced sample consisted of peripheral blood. CDR3: CASGGVQEKLFF.